The clone carrying this TCR beta chain was detected ten times or more. Antigen specificity is unknown. This CDR3 has 15 amino acids. The V end lost 2 bases, the J end lost 2 bases, and 10 bases lay between the germline ends. CDR1 and CDR2 from the germline V gene are LNHDA and SQIVND (reference sequence). This specimen belongs to a study of metastatic and nonmetastatic thyroid tumors. For the study at large: Thyroid patients, malignant and benign, had repertoires compared across blood and tumor or nodule tissue.

Ahead of thyroid surgery, no patient had received treatment of any kind. Original data processing: To classify distant metastasis in papillary thyroid cancer, a model was built from CDR3 differences across clinicopathological groups. TCRdb reanalyzed the PCR reads with MiXCR. These V and J calls originate from TCRdb's pipeline instead of the authors' own analysis. The profile shows under 35,000 clones, approximately 17% of them singletons. Findings and limits, study-wide: Versus benign nodules, malignant thyroid tumors reportedly had significantly higher TCR beta diversity, in blood and tumor.

What was sequenced was blood. This sequence was found in a female donor with papillary thyroid cancer or a benign thyroid nodule (not recorded which). Some clones in this sample may be carry-over from other donors' samples. The gene calls are TRBV19 and TRBJ1-3, with D unresolved. CDR3 in DNA: TGTGCCAGTAGTATAACGGACGGCACTGGAAACACCATATATTTT. This sequence encodes CASSITDGTGNTIYF. The whole variable domain, remainder taken from reference TRBV19 and TRBJ1-3, is DGGITQSPKYLFRKEGQNVTLSCEQNLNHDAMYWYRQDPGQGLRLIYYSQIVNDFQKGDIAEGYSVSREKKESFPLTVTSAQKNPTAFYLCASSITDGTGNTIYFGEGSWLTVV.